This paragraph reports one T cell receptor (beta chain). As yet, its antigen is unknown. The data were obtained in a study of siplizumab effects on memory and regulatory T cells. Study conclusions and caveats: Researchers could map only a minor fraction of alloreactive clones to unstimulated subsets.

V was cut by 5 bases and J by 5 bases, with 9 bases left in between. Germline V gene data show CDR1 as MDHEN and CDR2 as SYDVKM. The CDR3 sequence is 12 residues long. Sequencing was performed with immunoSEQ multiplex PCR; in TCRdb, only in-frame clones are kept and a portion is missing. The sample lists 65,000 to 85,000 clones; around 93% were seen once. The sample taken for sequencing was CD8+ T cells sorted from blood. The source of this sequence is a human donor in good health. V and J are TRBV28 and TRBJ2-5; D gene ambiguous. CDR3 region: CASSNGVETQYF. In nucleotides, the CDR3 is TGTGCCAGCAGTAACGGTGTGGAGACCCAGTACTTC.